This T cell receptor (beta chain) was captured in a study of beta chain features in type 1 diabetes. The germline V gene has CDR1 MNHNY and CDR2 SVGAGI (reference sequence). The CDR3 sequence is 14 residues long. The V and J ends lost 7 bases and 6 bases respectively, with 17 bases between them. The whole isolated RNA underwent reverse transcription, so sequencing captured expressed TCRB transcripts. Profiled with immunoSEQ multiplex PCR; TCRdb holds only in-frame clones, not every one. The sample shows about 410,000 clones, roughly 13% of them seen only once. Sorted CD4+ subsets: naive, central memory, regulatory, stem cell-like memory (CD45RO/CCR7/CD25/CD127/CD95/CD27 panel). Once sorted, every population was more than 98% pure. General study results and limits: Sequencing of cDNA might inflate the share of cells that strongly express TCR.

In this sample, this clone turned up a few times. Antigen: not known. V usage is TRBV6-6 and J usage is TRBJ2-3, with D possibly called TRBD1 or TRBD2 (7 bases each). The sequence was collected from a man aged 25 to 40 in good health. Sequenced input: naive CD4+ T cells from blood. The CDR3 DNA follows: TGTGCCAGCACCGAGACAGGGAGGGCGGATACGCAGTATTTT. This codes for CASTETGRADTQYF.